The rows below give T cell receptor beta chains drawn from one sample of a study of cytomegalovirus exposure and HLA in healthy donors. Produced via immunoSEQ multiplex PCR; TCRdb's table is partial and in-frame only. This table has 100,000 to 150,000 clones, roughly 15% appearing once. Sequencing was performed on PBMCs. These receptors came from a female donor in good health and CMV-seropositive. Both conserved end residues are part of each CDR3. The D gene is left open where the match is weak. The size of a clone is reported for some rows only, either as once, few or many, or as a class for expanded clones.

>-|TRBJ1-4|TRBD1|TRBV30
TGTGCCCGCTGGGACAGGGGGCGAGAAAAACTGTTTTTT
CARWDRGREKLFF
>few|TRBJ2-6|-|TRBV19
TGTGCCAGTAGTATTCAGTTCTCTGGGGCCAACGTCCTGACTTTC
CASSIQFSGANVLTF
>-|TRBJ2-7|TRBD1|TRBV27
TGTGCCAGCAGTTTAACCTACGGGGACAGGGTTTACGAGCAGTACTTC
CASSLTYGDRVYEQYF
>few|TRBJ2-7|-|TRBV4-2
TGTGCCAGCAGCCAAGACCGCGAGCAGTACTTC
CASSQDREQYF
>-|TRBJ2-7|-|TRBV5-4
TGTGCCAGCAGCTTTGGCGGGCAGGGGGACTTGGCGCAGTACTTC
CASSFGGQGDLAQYF
>few|TRBJ1-2|TRBD1|TRBV28
TGTGCCAGCAGTTTAGGTCAGGGGGCTTTTGGCTACACCTTC
CASSLGQGAFGYTF
>-|TRBJ1-4|-|TRBV5-4
TGTGCCAGCAGCCTAAATACCCTCGGGGAAAAACTGTTTTTT
CASSLNTLGEKLFF
>-|TRBJ2-7|-|TRBV5-4
TGTGCCAGCAGCTTGGACGGGGGTTCCTACGAGCAGTACTTC
CASSLDGGSYEQYF
>-|TRBJ2-1|TRBD1|TRBV10-3
TGTGCCATCAGGAGACAGGGCAGCTCCTACAATGAGCAGTTCTTC
CAIRRQGSSYNEQFF
>-|TRBJ1-1|-|TRBV21-1
TGTGCCAGCAGCAAACTTGACAGAAATCCCGAAGCTTTCTTT
CASSKLDRNPEAFF
>-|TRBJ2-7|-|TRBV6-5
TGTGCCAGCAGTTACTCGGATACTAGCTCGGGTGAGCAGTACTTC
CASSYSDTSSGEQYF
>few|TRBJ2-3|-|TRBV7-9
TGTGCCAGCAGCTTGCGACAGGCAGATCGCCGGGGCACAGATACGCAGTATTTT
CASSLRQADRRGTDTQYF
>few|TRBJ1-5|TRBD1|TRBV19
TGTGCCAGTAGTCCCGGGACAGGGAGGAATCAGCCCCAGCATTTT
CASSPGTGRNQPQHF
>few|TRBJ2-5|TRBD1|TRBV7-3
TGTGCCAGCAGCTTGGACAGGGTGGGGGAGACCCAGTACTTC
CASSLDRVGETQYF
>-|TRBJ2-2|-|TRBV7-9
TGTGCCAGCAGCTTAGCCGGAGGGCGGACCGGGGAGCTGTTTTTT
CASSLAGGRTGELFF
>few|TRBJ1-1|-|TRBV5-1
TGCGCCAGCAGCTTGGGTTACAACGAGAACACTGAAGCTTTCTTT
CASSLGYNENTEAFF
>-|TRBJ2-1|-|TRBV7-7
TGTGCTAGCAGCCCCTCGCGGGACCCCTACAATGAGCAGTTCTTC
CASSPSRDPYNEQFF
>few|TRBJ2-1|TRBD2|TRBV15
TGTGCCACCAGCCCGAGCGGGAGCTCCTACAATGAGCAGTTCTTC
CATSPSGSSYNEQFF
>-|TRBJ2-3|-|TRBV6-6
TGTGCCAGCAGGCAACAGGGCCCAGATACGCAGTATTTT
CASRQQGPDTQYF
>-|TRBJ1-4|TRBD1|TRBV13
TGTGCCAGCAGCTTAGGCGCGAGGGGGCGGAATGAAAAACTGTTTTTT
CASSLGARGRNEKLFF
>few|TRBJ2-7|TRBD2|TRBV18
TGTGCCAGCTCATCCGGGACTAGCTCCAATTCGGGGGAGCAGTACTTC
CASSSGTSSNSGEQYF
>few|TRBJ2-2|-|TRBV27
TGTGCCAGCAGTTTTACGAGGAGGGGCACCGGGGAGCTGTTTTTT
CASSFTRRGTGELFF
>-|TRBJ1-4|-|TRBV4-3
TGCGCCAGCAGCCTCGTCAGGGGCCTTTATGAAAAACTGTTTTTT
CASSLVRGLYEKLFF
>few|TRBJ2-3|-|TRBV28
TGTGCCAGCAGTTTTATAGGAGAACGGCAGGGAGATACGCAGTATTTT
CASSFIGERQGDTQYF
>-|TRBJ1-4|-|TRBV6-5
TGTGCCAGCAGACCAACACCGAAGAGGAGTGAAAAACTGTTTTTT
CASRPTPKRSEKLFF
>few|TRBJ2-2|-|TRBV29-1
TGCAGCGTTGAAGGGGGGGGGCACCCGAACACCGGGGAGCTGTTTTTT
CSVEGGGHPNTGELFF
>-|TRBJ2-1|TRBD2|TRBV7-2
TGTGCCAGCAGCCTTCGACTAGCGGGGTGGGGTGAGCAGTTCTTC
CASSLRLAGWGEQFF
>-|TRBJ1-5|-|TRBV16
TGTGCCAGCAGCCCAATGGTGAACCGGGAGAAGCCCCAGCATTTT
CASSPMVNREKPQHF
>-|TRBJ2-7|TRBD2|TRBV5-1
TGCGCCAGCCAGGAACTAGCGGGAGTGTACGAGCAGTACTTC
CASQELAGVYEQYF
>few|TRBJ2-3|TRBD2|TRBV4-2
TGTGCCAGCATCCTGAGCCCGACTAGCGGGCAAATGGATACGCAGTATTTT
CASILSPTSGQMDTQYF
>few|TRBJ2-7|TRBD2|TRBV6-9
TGTGCCAGCAGCTTGGGGAGGGAGGCCCACTACGAGCAGTACTTC
CASSLGREAHYEQYF
>-|TRBJ1-2|TRBD1|TRBV5-6
TGTGCCAGCAGCCTCGACAGGGTCTATGGCTACACCTTC
CASSLDRVYGYTF
>-|TRBJ2-7|-|TRBV6-5
TGTGCCAGCAGTTACTCGGCGGGTTACGAGCAGTACTTC
CASSYSAGYEQYF
>few|TRBJ1-1|TRBD1|TRBV6-5
TGTGCCAGCAGTTATTTCCAGGGGGCGACTGAAGCTTTCTTT
CASSYFQGATEAFF
>few|TRBJ2-1|-|TRBV5-6
TGTGCCAGCAGCTCCGTACTTAGCAGCTCCTACAATGAGCAGTTCTTC
CASSSVLSSSYNEQFF
>-|TRBJ2-1|TRBD2|TRBV4-2
TGTGCCAGCAGCCAGGGGACTAGCGGGGGGGCAGGTAATGAGCAGTTCTTC
CASSQGTSGGAGNEQFF
>-|TRBJ2-1|-|TRBV15
TGTGCCACCAGCAGACGAAAAGGGGAAGGATACAATGAGCAGTTCTTC
CATSRRKGEGYNEQFF
>-|TRBJ2-7|TRBD2|TRBV27
TGTGCCAGCAGTTCCTGGACTAGCCAGGACTACGAGCAGTACTTC
CASSSWTSQDYEQYF
>-|TRBJ2-2|TRBD2|TRBV5-1
TGCGCCAGCAGCTTGGGAAGCGGGGTGGACACCGGGGAGCTGTTTTTT
CASSLGSGVDTGELFF
>-|TRBJ2-7|-|TRBV7-9
TGTGCCAGCAGCTTAGGGGCAGGTCTTAGATACGAGCAGTACTTC
CASSLGAGLRYEQYF
>few|TRBJ1-5|TRBD1|TRBV9
TGTGCCAGCAGCCTTAGGACAGGGAGCAATCAGCCCCAGCATTTT
CASSLRTGSNQPQHF
>-|TRBJ2-3|-|TRBV5-8
TGTGCCAGCAGCTTCCGGACAGGCACAGATACGCAGTATTTT
CASSFRTGTDTQYF
>-|TRBJ1-2|-|TRBV27
TGTGCCAGCTCGTGGGCAGGGGCTGACTATGGCTACACCTTC
CASSWAGADYGYTF
>-|TRBJ2-2|-|TRBV27
TGTGCCAGCAGTTTCGGCAGGGATCCCACCGGGGAGCTGTTTTTT
CASSFGRDPTGELFF
>few|TRBJ2-3|TRBD2|TRBV5-6
TGTGCCAGCAGCCCCCTGCAAGCGGGAGGTCTTCAGGGCACAGATACGCAGTATTTT
CASSPLQAGGLQGTDTQYF
>-|TRBJ1-5|-|TRBV6-1
TGTGCCAGCAGTGAAGATGGCGGGGCAGGTCAGCCCCAGCATTTT
CASSEDGGAGQPQHF
>-|TRBJ2-3|-|TRBV6-4
TGTGCCAGCAGTGACTTTCCAACAGGTTACGTAGATACGCAGTATTTT
CASSDFPTGYVDTQYF